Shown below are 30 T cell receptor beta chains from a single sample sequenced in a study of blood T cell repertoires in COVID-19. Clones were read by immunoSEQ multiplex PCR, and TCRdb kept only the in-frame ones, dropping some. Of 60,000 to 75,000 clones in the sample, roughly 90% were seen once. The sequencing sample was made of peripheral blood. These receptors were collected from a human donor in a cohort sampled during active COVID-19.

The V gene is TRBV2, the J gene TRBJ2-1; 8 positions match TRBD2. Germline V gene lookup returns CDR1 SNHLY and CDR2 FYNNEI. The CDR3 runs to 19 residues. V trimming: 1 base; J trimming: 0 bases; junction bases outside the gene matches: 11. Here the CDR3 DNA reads TGTGCCAGCAGTGAAGAAGCTAGCGGGCCCCCGAGCTCCTACAATGAGCAGTTCTTC. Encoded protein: CASSEEASGPPSSYNEQFF.

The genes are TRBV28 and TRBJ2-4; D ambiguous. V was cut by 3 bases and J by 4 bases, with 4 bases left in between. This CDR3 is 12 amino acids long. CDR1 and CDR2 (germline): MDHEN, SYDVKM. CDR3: CASSLLKNIQYF. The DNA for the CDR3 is TGTGCCAGCAGTTTGTTAAAAAACATTCAGTACTTC. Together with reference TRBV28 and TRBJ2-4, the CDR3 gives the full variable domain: DVKVTQSSRYLVKRTGEKVFLECVQDMDHENMFWYRQDPGLGLRLIYFSYDVKMKEKGDIPEGYSVSREKKERFSLILESASTNQTSMYLCASSLLKNIQYFGAGTRLSVL.

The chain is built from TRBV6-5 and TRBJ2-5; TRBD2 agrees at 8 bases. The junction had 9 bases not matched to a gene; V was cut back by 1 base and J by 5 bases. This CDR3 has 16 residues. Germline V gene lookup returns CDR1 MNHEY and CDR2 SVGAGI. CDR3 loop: CASSYLIGGGRETQYF. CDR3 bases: TGTGCCAGCAGTTACTTGATCGGGGGGGGCAGGGAGACCCAGTACTTC.

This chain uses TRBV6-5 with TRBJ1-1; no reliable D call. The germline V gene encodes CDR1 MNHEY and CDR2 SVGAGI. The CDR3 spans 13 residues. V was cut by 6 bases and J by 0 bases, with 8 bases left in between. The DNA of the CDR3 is TGTGCCAGCAGCCTCAGAATGAACACTGAAGCTTTCTTT. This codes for CASSLRMNTEAFF.

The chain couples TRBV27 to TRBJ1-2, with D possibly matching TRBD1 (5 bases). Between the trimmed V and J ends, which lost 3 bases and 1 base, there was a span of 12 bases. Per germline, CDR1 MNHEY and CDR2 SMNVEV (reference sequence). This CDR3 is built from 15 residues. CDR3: CASSLSGGYNYGYTF. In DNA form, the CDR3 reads TGTGCCAGCAGTTTGTCGGGGGGTTATAACTATGGCTACACCTTC.

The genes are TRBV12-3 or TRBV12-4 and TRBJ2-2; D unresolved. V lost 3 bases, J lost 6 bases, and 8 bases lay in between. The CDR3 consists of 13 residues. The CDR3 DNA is TGTGCCAGCAGTTTTGGTTCGGCCGGGGAGCTGTTTTTT. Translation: CASSFGSAGELFF.

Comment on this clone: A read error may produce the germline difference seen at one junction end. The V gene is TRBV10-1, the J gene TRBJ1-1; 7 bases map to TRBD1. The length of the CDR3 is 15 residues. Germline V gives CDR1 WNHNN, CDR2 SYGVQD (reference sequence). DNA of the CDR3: TGCGCCAGCAGTGGGAGACAGGGTATGAACTCTGAAGCTTTCTTT. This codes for CASSGRQGMNSEAFF.

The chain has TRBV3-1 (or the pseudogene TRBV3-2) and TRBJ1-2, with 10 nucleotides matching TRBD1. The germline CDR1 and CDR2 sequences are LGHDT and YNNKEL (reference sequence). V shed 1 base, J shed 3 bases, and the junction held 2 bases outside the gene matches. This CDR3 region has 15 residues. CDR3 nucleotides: TGTGCCAGCAGCCAAGGACAGGGGGCGCACTATGGCTACACCTTC. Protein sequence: CASSQGQGAHYGYTF.

CDR3 in amino acids: CASSLDRGWSPLHF. CDR3 bases: TGTGCCAGCAGTTTAGACAGGGGATGGTCACCCCTCCACTTT. The chain combines TRBV27 with TRBJ1-6, with 8 bases lining up with TRBD1. The CDR3 has 14 residues. The germline gives CDR1 MNHEY, CDR2 SMNVEV (reference sequence). With 2 bases clipped from V and 10 bases from J, the junction kept 4 bases outside the gene matches.

The CDR3 here is CASSLTAGDEQYF. The CDR3 DNA reads as TGTGCCAGCAGCTTAACCGCGGGGGACGAGCAGTACTTC. This chain links TRBV7-6 with TRBJ2-7; 7 nucleotides line up with TRBD2. J gave up 5 bases and V 2 bases, and 3 bases lay outside the gene matches. The CDR3 has 13 amino acids. Germline values: CDR1 SGHVS, CDR2 FNYEAQ. Variable domain in full (rest from reference TRBV7-6 and TRBJ2-7): GAGVSQSPRYKVTKRGQDVALRCDPISGHVSLYWYRQALGQGPEFLTYFNYEAQQDKSGLPNDRFSAERPEGSISTLTIQRTEQRDSAMYRCASSLTAGDEQYFGPGTRLTVT.

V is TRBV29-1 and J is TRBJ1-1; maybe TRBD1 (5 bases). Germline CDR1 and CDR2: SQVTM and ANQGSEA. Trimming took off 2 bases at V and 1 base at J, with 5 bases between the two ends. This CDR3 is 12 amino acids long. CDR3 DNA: TGCAGCGTTGAAACAGGGAACACTGAAGCTTTCTTT. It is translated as CSVETGNTEAFF.

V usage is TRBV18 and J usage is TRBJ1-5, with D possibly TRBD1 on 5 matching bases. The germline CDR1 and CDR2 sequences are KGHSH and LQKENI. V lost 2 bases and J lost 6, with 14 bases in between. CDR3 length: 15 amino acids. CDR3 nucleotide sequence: TGTGCCAGCTCACCAACAGTAGGGGTGGTTCAGCCCCAGCATTTT. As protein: CASSPTVGVVQPQHF.

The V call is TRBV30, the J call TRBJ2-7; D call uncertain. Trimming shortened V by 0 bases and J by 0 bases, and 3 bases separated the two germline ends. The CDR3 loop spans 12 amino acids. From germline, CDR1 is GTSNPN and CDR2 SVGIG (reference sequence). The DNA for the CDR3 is TGTGCCTGGAGTGTACTCTCCTACGAGCAGTACTTC. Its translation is CAWSVLSYEQYF.

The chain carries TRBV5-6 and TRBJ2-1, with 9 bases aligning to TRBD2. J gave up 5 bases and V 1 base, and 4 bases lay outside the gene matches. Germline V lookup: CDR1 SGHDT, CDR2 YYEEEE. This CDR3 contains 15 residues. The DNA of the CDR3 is TGTGCCAGCAGCTTGCTAGCGGGACTAAACAATGAGCAGTTCTTC. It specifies CASSLLAGLNNEQFF. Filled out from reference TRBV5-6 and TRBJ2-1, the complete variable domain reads DAGVTQSPTHLIKTRGQQVTLRCSPKSGHDTVSWYQQALGQGPQFIFQYYEEEERQRGNFPDRFSGHQFPNYSSELNVNALLLGDSALYLCASSLLAGLNNEQFFGPGTRLTVL.

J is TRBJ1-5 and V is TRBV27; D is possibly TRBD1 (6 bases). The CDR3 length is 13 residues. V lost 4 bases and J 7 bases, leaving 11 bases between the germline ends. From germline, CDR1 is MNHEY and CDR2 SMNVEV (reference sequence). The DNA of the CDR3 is TGTGCCAGCAGTTCAGGGCAGGGGCAGCCCCAGCATTTT. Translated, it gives CASSSGQGQPQHF.

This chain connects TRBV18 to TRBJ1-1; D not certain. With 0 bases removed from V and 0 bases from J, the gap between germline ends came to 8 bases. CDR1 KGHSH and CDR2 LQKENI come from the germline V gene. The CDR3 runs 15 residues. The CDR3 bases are TGTGCCAGCTCACCACCACAGCCATTGAACACTGAAGCTTTCTTT. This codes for CASSPPQPLNTEAFF.

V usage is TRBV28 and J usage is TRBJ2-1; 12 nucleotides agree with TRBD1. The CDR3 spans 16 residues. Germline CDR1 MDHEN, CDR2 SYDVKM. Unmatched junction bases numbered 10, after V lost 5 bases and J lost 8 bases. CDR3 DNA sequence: TGTGCCAGCAGTCTTTCCTCGGGACAGGGGGCCGATGAGCAGTTCTTC. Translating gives CASSLSSGQGADEQFF.

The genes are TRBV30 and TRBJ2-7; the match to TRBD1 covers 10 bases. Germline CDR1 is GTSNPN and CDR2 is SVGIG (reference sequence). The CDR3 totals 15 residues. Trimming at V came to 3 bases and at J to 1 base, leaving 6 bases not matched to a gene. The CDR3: CAWSYGTGVSYEQYF. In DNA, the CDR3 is TGTGCCTGGAGCTATGGGACAGGGGTTTCCTACGAGCAGTACTTC.

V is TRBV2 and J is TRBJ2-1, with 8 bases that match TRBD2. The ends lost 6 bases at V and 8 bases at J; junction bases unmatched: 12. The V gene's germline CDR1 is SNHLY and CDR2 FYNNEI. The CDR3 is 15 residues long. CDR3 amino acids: CASRDKAGVNYEQFF. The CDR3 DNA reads TGTGCCAGCAGAGATAAAGCGGGAGTGAACTATGAGCAGTTCTTC. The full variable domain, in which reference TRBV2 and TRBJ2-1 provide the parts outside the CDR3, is EPEVTQTPSHQVTQMGQEVILRCVPISNHLYFYWYRQILGQKVEFLVSFYNNEISEKSEIFDDQFSVERPDGSNFTLKIRSTKLEDSAMYFCASRDKAGVNYEQFFGPGTRLTVL.

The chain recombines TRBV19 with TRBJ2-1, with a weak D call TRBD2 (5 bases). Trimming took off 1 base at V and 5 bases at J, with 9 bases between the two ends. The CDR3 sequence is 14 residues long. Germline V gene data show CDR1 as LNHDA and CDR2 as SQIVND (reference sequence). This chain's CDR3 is CASSIASADNEQFF. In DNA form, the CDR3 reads TGTGCCAGTAGTATAGCCTCAGCGGACAATGAGCAGTTCTTC.

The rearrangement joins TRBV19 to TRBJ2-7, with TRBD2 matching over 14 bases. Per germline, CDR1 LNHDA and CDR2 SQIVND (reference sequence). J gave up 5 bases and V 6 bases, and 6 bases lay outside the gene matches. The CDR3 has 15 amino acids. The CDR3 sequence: CASREGTSGRHEQYF. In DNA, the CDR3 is TGTGCCAGTAGAGAGGGGACTAGCGGGAGACACGAGCAGTACTTC.

CDR3 in DNA: TGTGCCAGTTCGTATAGCAATCAGCCCCAGCATTTT. This gives the protein CASSYSNQPQHF. The chain carries TRBV28 and TRBJ1-5, with no clear D. The ends were cut back, 9 bases at V and 0 bases at J, with 6 bases in the middle. This CDR3 comprises 12 residues. Per the germline V gene, CDR1 is MDHEN and CDR2 is SYDVKM.

DNA for the CDR3: TGTGCCAGCATGGGGACAGGGAACTACGAGCAGTACTTC. It specifies CASMGTGNYEQYF. The chain combines TRBV6-5 with TRBJ2-7, with 9 nucleotides matching TRBD1. Germline lookup yields CDR1 MNHEY and CDR2 SVGAGI. This CDR3 contains 13 residues. V was pared by 7 bases and J by 3 bases, with 4 bases of the junction left unmatched.

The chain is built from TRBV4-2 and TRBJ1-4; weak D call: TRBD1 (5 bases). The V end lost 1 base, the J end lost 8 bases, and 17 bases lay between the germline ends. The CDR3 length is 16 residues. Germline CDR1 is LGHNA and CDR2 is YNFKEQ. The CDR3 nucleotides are TGTGCCAGCAGCCAAGGGGGGGTTGGGGCCCCGGAAAAACTGTTTTTT. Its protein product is CASSQGGVGAPEKLFF.

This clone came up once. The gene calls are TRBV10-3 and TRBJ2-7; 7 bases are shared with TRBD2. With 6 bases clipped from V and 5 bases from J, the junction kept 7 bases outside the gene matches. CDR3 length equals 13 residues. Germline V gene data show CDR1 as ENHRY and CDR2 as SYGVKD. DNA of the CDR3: TGTGCCATCAGGGGGCGTGGGGGGGACGAGCAGTACTTC. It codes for CAIRGRGGDEQYF.

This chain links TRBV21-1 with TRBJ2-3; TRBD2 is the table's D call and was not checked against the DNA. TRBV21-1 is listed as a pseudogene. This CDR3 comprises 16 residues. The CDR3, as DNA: TGTGCCAGCAGCAAACCAGGAAGGGCGACGGGGGATACGCAGTATTTT. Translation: CASSKPGRATGDTQYF.

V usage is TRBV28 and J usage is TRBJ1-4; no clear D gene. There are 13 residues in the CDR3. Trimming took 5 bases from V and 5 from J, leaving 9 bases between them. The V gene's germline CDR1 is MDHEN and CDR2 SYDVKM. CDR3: CASSPQYNEKLFF. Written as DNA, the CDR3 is TGTGCCAGCAGTCCACAGTACAATGAAAAACTGTTTTTT.

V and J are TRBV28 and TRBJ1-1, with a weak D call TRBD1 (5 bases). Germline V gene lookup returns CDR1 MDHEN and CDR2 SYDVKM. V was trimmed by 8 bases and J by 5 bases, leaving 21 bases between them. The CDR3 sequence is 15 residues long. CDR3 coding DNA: TGTGCCAGCGGATCATATGACAGCCTGACGACTGAAGCTTTCTTT. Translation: CASGSYDSLTTEAFF.

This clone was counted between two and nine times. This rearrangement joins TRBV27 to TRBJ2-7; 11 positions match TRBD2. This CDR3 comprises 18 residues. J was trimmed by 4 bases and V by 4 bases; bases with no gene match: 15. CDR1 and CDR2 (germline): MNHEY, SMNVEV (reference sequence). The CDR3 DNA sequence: TGTGCCAGCAGTTCCTTCCTAAGACTAGCGGGGTTAAAGTACGAGCAGTACTTC. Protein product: CASSSFLRLAGLKYEQYF.

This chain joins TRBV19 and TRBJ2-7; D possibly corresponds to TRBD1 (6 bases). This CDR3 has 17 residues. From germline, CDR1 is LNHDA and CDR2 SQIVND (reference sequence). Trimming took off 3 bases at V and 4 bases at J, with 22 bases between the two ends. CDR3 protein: CASSIGGLWTESYEQYF. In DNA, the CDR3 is TGTGCCAGTAGTATTGGAGGCCTATGGACAGAAAGTTACGAGCAGTACTTC.